Listed here is a single T cell receptor beta chain. Per the original data handling: Amplification of reference gene primers was used by the study to estimate nucleated cell counts. Method: immunoSEQ multiplex PCR; TCRdb's copy keeps in-frame clones and lacks some. Clone size and V and J calls were adopted from that table, with D and trimming inferred from the DNA. The repertoire holds about 160,000 clones, with roughly 93% as singletons. These data come from a study of blood T cell repertoires in COVID-19. The CDR3 sequence is 12 residues long. In germline, CDR1 is MNHNY, CDR2 SVGAGI (reference sequence). With 7 bases removed from V and 5 bases from J, the gap between germline ends came to 11 bases.

The gene calls are TRBV6-6 and TRBJ2-5, with a tentative D call TRBD2 (5 bases). The sequenced sample was peripheral blood. This sequence originates from a man aged 18 to 30 with acute or convalescent COVID-19. CDR3 nucleotide sequence: TGTGCCAGCAAGTCACAGCGGGAGACCCAGTACTTC. Its protein is CASKSQRETQYF.